This T cell receptor (beta chain) was sequenced for a study of CD8 T cells in Susac syndrome (dated by TCRdb to between 2017 and 2020). For context, the study as a whole: Of the Susac syndrome patients who were sequenced, eight were in clinical remission while more than five had clinically active disease. At the time of blood withdrawal, Susac syndrome patients were either therapy-naive, taking corticosteroids (with some also receiving IVIg), or on IVIg alone. Whether CD8+ T cell activation and differentiation in Susac syndrome was antigen driven was tested using repertoire sequencing.

Broad study findings and their caveats: The study acknowledged that relatively few individuals were included in the TCR sequencing and HLA analysis. In patients with Susac syndrome, the CD4+ T cell repertoire showed no detectable clonal expansion.

As to this clonotype: Its antigen remains unidentified. The record has no base qualities; no much larger clone is one base away.

Peripheral blood CD8+ and CD4+ T cells from healthy donors, Susac syndrome patients and multiple sclerosis patients were profiled by high-throughput TCR beta sequencing. Susac syndrome patients met recently defined diagnostic criteria for definite or probable disease. Bulk CD8+ and CD4+ T cells were purified by magnetic negative isolation, whereas CD8+ TEMRA cells were enriched by FACS. Blood was collected in EDTA tubes and processed within 24 hours, with PBMCs isolated through density gradient centrifugation. PBMCs destined for TCR sequencing were cryopreserved in liquid nitrogen and later thawed in a 37 °C water bath. Purity of sorted or isolated CD4+, CD8+ and CD8+ TEMRA cells was at least 90%. For CDR1 and CDR2, the germline V gene lists SGHVS and FQNEAQ. The CDR3 measures 15 amino acids from cysteine to phenylalanine. Only the CDR3 part of the read is kept: 45 bases, read in frame from the first base. V has 1 base trimmed and J has 6 bases trimmed; junction bases matching no gene number 7.

RNA was extracted with the RNeasy kit and about 0.5 to 1 ug was reverse transcribed using random hexamers. The immunoSEQ multiplex PCR assay, covering 54 Vbeta and 13 Jbeta segments, was used to amplify TCR beta CDR3 regions. Bias from PCR amplification was corrected by using a synthetic template baseline for primer optimization and for computational correction. Per the source publication's procedure: Reads were annotated to V, D and J genes per IMGT and analyzed with immunoSEQ Analyzer, keeping only productive sequences. Clonality was computed as one minus Shannon entropy normalized by log2 of the number of productive unique sequences. For each patient and control, public and private clones were evaluated within the 100 most prevalent clones. Clones were defined as Susac-specific when absent from the healthy and MS cohorts, from about a thousand published viral clones and from other ImmuneACCESS disease sequences. TCRdb handled the public reads itself, with Q25 trimming in fastp and clone calling in MiXCR, and kept productive beta chains. Each record represents a unique CDR3 protein, reported with the most common genes and DNA among its rows. TCRdb's processing, not the authors', yielded these V and J calls. The sample table records approximately 210,000 distinct CDR3 sequences; about 94% of these occur just once. Together, the top ten hold around 0.16% of the sample.

The sample consisted of CD4+ T cells from PBMCs. This receptor was obtained from a human donor with Susac syndrome. Rearrangement joined TRBV7-8 to TRBJ2-5; TRBD2 fits 8 bases in the junction. The CDR3 sequence is CASSLDSSGFKTQYF. DNA sequence: TGTGCCAGCAGCTTAGACTCTAGCGGGTTTAAGACCCAGTACTTC.